The 21 T cell receptor beta chains given below trace back to one sample, sequenced in a study of blood T cells in healthy people across ages. A second PCR of roughly 7 to 11 cycles used a sample-barcoded 5' primer and a J-beta primer mix. TCRdb fed the 5' RACE reads into MiXCR, producing one record per CDR3 protein. The sample shows 1 million or so distinct CDR3 sequences, 45% of them seen only once. Sequencing input: blood. These receptors were obtained from a woman between 55 and 75 years old in good health.

This chain uses TRBV9 with TRBJ2-5; D is unresolved. The DNA end lines up better with TRBJ2-7; the J call may be wrong. CDR3 length: 12 residues. CDR1 is SGDLS, CDR2 YYNGEE, per germline. For the CDR3, the DNA is TGTGCCAGCAGCCAAAGACCCATCGAGCAGTACTTC. The encoded protein is CASSQRPIEQYF.

This clonotype showed up just a few times. V gene TRBV7-2 combines with J gene TRBJ2-1, with D perhaps matching TRBD2 (5 bases). This CDR3 is 14 amino acids long. The germline V gene has CDR1 SGHTA and CDR2 FQGNSA. Trimming stripped 5 bases from V and 9 bases from J, with 17 bases between. In nucleotides, the CDR3 is TGTGCCAGCAGCCGGCTCTTTAGTGGGAGTGAGCAGTTCTTC. As protein: CASSRLFSGSEQFF.

The chain employs TRBV27 and TRBJ2-2; 7 bases line up with TRBD1. CDR1 MNHEY and CDR2 SMNVEV come from the germline V gene (reference sequence). The CDR3 is made up of 15 amino acids. Trimming at V came to 5 bases and at J to 4 bases, leaving 7 bases not matched to a gene. DNA of the CDR3: TGTGCCAGCAGTGCCCCCCACAGGGGCACCGGGGAGCTGTTTTTT. Its translation: CASSAPHRGTGELFF.

This clonotype was counted only a few times. The chain uses TRBV9 and TRBJ2-1, with TRBD2 matching 9 bases. Germline V gene data show CDR1 as SGDLS and CDR2 as YYNGEE. V shed 4 bases, J shed 5 bases, and the junction held 7 bases outside the gene matches. There are 15 residues in the CDR3. The CDR3 reads CASSFTSGSNNEQFF. The CDR3 DNA follows: TGTGCCAGCAGCTTCACTAGCGGGTCTAACAATGAGCAGTTCTTC.

The chain recombines TRBV27 with TRBJ2-7, with D perhaps being TRBD1 or TRBD2 (5 bases each). CDR3 length equals 12 residues. Trimming left V 5 bases short and J 6 bases short, with 11 bases between. CDR1 and CDR2 from the germline V gene are MNHEY and SMNVEV (reference sequence). CDR3 region: CASSPGPTEQYF. In DNA form, the CDR3 reads TGTGCCAGCAGTCCGGGACCCACCGAGCAGTACTTC.

This chain uses TRBV12-3 or TRBV12-4 with TRBJ2-1, with D possibly matching TRBD2 (6 bases). This CDR3 contains 15 residues. V lost 6 bases, J lost 9 bases, and 21 bases lay in between. The CDR3 sequence: CASSTPGLPTTEQFF. In DNA form, the CDR3 reads TGTGCCAGCAGCACACCGGGACTGCCGACTACTGAGCAGTTCTTC.

The V and J genes are TRBV6-2 or TRBV6-3 and TRBJ2-3; 7 bases match TRBD2. Germline lookup yields CDR1 MNHEY and CDR2 SVGEGT. After removal of 7 bases from V and 0 bases from J, the junction contained 13 bases not matched to a gene. This CDR3 contains 17 residues. CDR3 bases: TGTGCCAGCACTGCTAGCGGAATATCCATTAGCACAGATACGCAGTATTTT. The encoded protein is CASTASGISISTDTQYF.

The chain combines TRBV3-1 with TRBJ2-1; 14 nucleotides align to TRBD2. The closer fit of TRBJ2-7 to the DNA end suggests the J call may be wrong. Germline CDR1 reads LGHDT; CDR2 reads YNNKEL (reference sequence). This CDR3 spans 17 amino acids. The CDR3 sequence: CASSQHEGLAGVAEQYF. As DNA, the CDR3 is TGTGCCAGCAGCCAGCACGAGGGACTAGCGGGAGTGGCTGAGCAGTACTTC.

The chain uses TRBV7-3 and TRBJ2-3; no clear D gene. The CDR3 consists of 14 residues. Germline V gene data show CDR1 as SGHTA and CDR2 as FQGTGA. V was cut by 0 bases and J by 2 bases, with 6 bases left in between. The DNA of the CDR3 is TGTGCCAGCAGCTTAACGCGGTTCACAGATACGCAGTATTTT. Its translation is CASSLTRFTDTQYF.

This clonotype was observed a few times. A read error may account for a junction end that differs from germline. The gene calls are TRBV13 and TRBJ2-4, with D tentatively TRBD2 (6 bases). The end of the DNA is better explained by TRBJ2-7, so the J call may be wrong. CDR1 PRHDT and CDR2 FYEKMQ come from the germline V gene (reference sequence). The CDR3 is made up of 15 amino acids. The CDR3 loop reads CASSSAEGVNYEQYF. The CDR3 bases are TGTGCCAGTAGCTCGGCGGAGGGAGTGAACTACGAGCAGTACTTC.

The J gene is TRBJ1-6, the V gene TRBV30, with TRBD1 matching over 10 bases. The length of the CDR3 is 15 residues. Germline CDR1 and CDR2: GTSNPN and SVGIG (reference sequence). With V trimmed by 1 base and J by 9 bases, 6 bases remained unmatched. This chain's CDR3 is CAWSGDRGARSPLHF. CDR3 bases: TGTGCCTGGAGTGGGGACAGGGGCGCACGTTCACCCCTCCACTTT.

Only a few counts were recorded for this clonotype. The genes are TRBV5-5 and TRBJ2-1, with D perhaps matching TRBD2 (6 bases). Per the germline V gene, CDR1 is SGHKS and CDR2 is YYEKEE (reference sequence). Trimming took off 0 bases at V and 2 bases at J, with 15 bases between the two ends. The CDR3 extends over 17 amino acids. CDR3 DNA sequence: TGTGCCAGCAGCTTGGTGGCTAGCGCATTGACCTACAATGAGCAGTTCTTC. Translated, it gives CASSLVASALTYNEQFF. The full variable domain, its missing parts supplied by reference TRBV5-5 and TRBJ2-1, is DAGVTQSPTHLIKTRGQQVTLRCSPISGHKSVSWYQQVLGQGPQFIFQYYEKEERGRGNFPDRFSARQFPNYSSELNVNALLLGDSALYLCASSLVASALTYNEQFFGPGTRLTVL.

V and J are TRBV6-1 and TRBJ2-1, with TRBD2 matching over 7 bases. V trimming: 0 bases; J trimming: 0 bases; junction bases outside the gene matches: 2. CDR3 length: 16 residues. Germline CDR1 is MNHNS and CDR2 is SASEGT. CDR3 coding DNA: TGTGCCAGCAGTGAAGCGCGGGGGAGCTCCTACAATGAGCAGTTCTTC. Translating it yields CASSEARGSSYNEQFF.

This clonotype occurred a few times. The chain has TRBV12-3 or TRBV12-4 and TRBJ2-7; no clear D. The CDR3 runs 13 residues. V was cut by 5 bases and J by 4 bases, with 12 bases left in between. The CDR3 coding sequence is TGTGCCAGCAGTCCAACGAAACCATACGAGCAGTACTTC. Protein: CASSPTKPYEQYF.

This chain joins TRBV3-1 and TRBJ2-1, with 9 bases that match TRBD2. Trimming cost V 2 bases and J 7 bases; bases outside gene matches: 0. Per germline, CDR1 LGHDT and CDR2 YNNKEL (reference sequence). CDR3 size: 13 residues. The CDR3 nucleotides are TGTGCCAGCAGCCAACTAGCGGGAAATGAGCAGTTCTTC. Protein product: CASSQLAGNEQFF.

Only a few counts were recorded for this clonotype. This chain connects TRBV5-1 to TRBJ2-5; 8 bases are shared with TRBD1. Germline-derived CDR1 and CDR2 are SGHRS and YFSETQ. V dropped 4 bases and J dropped 1; count of bases not matched to a gene: 12. This CDR3 has 17 amino acids. In DNA form, the CDR3 reads TGCGCCAGCAGCACCCGTAACAGGGGGATGCCCCAAGAGACCCAGTACTTC. Translation gives CASSTRNRGMPQETQYF.

This sequence joins TRBV19 and TRBJ2-5; either TRBD1 or TRBD2 may supply D (5 bases each). CDR3 length: 12 residues. Germline assignment: CDR1 LNHDA and CDR2 SQIVND (reference sequence). The V gene lost 6 bases and the J gene lost 4 bases, with 9 bases spanning the gap. CDR3 in DNA: TGTGCCAGTAGAACCGGGGCAGAGACCCAGTACTTC. This gives the protein CASRTGAETQYF.

V is TRBV9 and J is TRBJ2-7, with D possibly TRBD2 on 6 matching bases. The length of the CDR3 is 15 residues. V gave up 0 bases and J gave up 0 bases, with 10 bases separating them. From germline, CDR1 is SGDLS and CDR2 YYNGEE. The chain's CDR3 is CASSVDGGNSYEQYF. The DNA for the CDR3 is TGTGCCAGCAGCGTAGATGGCGGGAACTCCTACGAGCAGTACTTC.

Worth noting for this clonotype: At one boundary the junction diverges from the germline segment, which might be a read error. V and J are TRBV25-1 and TRBJ1-2; D not certain. CDR1 and CDR2 (germline): MGHDK, SYGVNS. The CDR3 consists of 12 residues. CDR3 residues: CASRESASGYTF. The CDR3 nucleotides are TGTGCCAGCAGAGAATCGGCGTCGGGCTACACCTTC.

The V gene is TRBV29-1, the J gene TRBJ1-1; D may be TRBD1 (5 bases). Trimming took 1 base from V and 5 from J, leaving 8 bases between them. The CDR3 loop spans 12 amino acids. The germline V gene encodes CDR1 SQVTM and CDR2 ANQGSEA. The CDR3 loop is CSVEGDFTEAFF. CDR3 coding DNA: TGCAGCGTTGAAGGGGACTTTACTGAAGCTTTCTTT.

The CDR3 DNA reads TGTGCCAGCAGCCCAGGACTAGCGGGAGACCTAGAGACCCAGTACTTC. This translates into CASSPGLAGDLETQYF. The chain is built from TRBV11-2 and TRBJ2-5, with 13 bases that match TRBD2. V dropped 5 bases and J dropped 4; count of bases not matched to a gene: 7. The CDR3 is 16 amino acids. Germline V gene sequence: CDR1 SGHAT, CDR2 FQNNGV. The full variable domain, its missing parts supplied by reference TRBV11-2 and TRBJ2-5, is EAGVAQSPRYKIIEKRQSVAFWCNPISGHATLYWYQQILGQGPKLLIQFQNNGVVDDSQLPKDRFSAERLKGVDSTLKIQPAKLEDSAVYLCASSPGLAGDLETQYFGPGTRLLVL.